This is a list of T cell receptor beta chains from one sample in a study of blood T cells in healthy people across ages. TCRdb analysed the 5' RACE reads with MiXCR anew, one entry per CDR3 protein. The data show over 600,000 distinct CDR3 sequences, with about 45% seen just once and around 18% held by the top ten. Sample: blood. These receptors were collected from an elderly man in good health. The CDR3 runs from the conserved cysteine through the conserved F or W. A D gene is named only where the DNA matches it firmly. Size is stated for part of the rows, as once, few or many counts, or as a class when the clone is expanded.

CDR3 protein	CDR3 DNA	D gene	V gene	J gene	clone size
CASSPQGLLYGYTF	TGTGCCAGCAGCCCACAGGGGCTTCTCTATGGCTACACCTTC	TRBD1	TRBV7-2	TRBJ1-2	-
CASSRATIRQEDGYTF	TGTGCCAGCAGCCGAGCGACGATACGACAAGAGGATGGCTACACCTTC	-	TRBV7-2	TRBJ1-2	few
CASSASGGGLGTDTQYF	TGTGCCAGCAGCGCTAGCGGGGGGGGTTTGGGCACAGATACGCAGTATTTT	TRBD2	TRBV9	TRBJ2-3	-
CASSADSEETQYF	TGTGCCAGCAGCGCTGACAGTGAAGAGACCCAGTACTTC	-	TRBV9	TRBJ2-5	-
CASSEPGSRMNEQFF	TGTGCCAGCAGCGAGCCAGGTAGCAGGATGAATGAGCAGTTCTTC	-	TRBV7-3	TRBJ2-1	-
CASSYGPTGGNYEQYF	TGTGCCAGCAGTTATGGCCCGACCGGGGGGAACTACGAGCAGTACTTC	TRBD2	TRBV6-2/TRBV6-3	TRBJ2-7	-
CASSFRDRDDNEQFF	TGCGCCAGCAGCTTCCGGGACAGAGACGATAATGAGCAGTTCTTC	TRBD1	TRBV5-1	TRBJ2-1	-
CASSVWDKHEQFF	TGTGCCAGCAGTGTGTGGGACAAACATGAGCAGTTCTTC	-	TRBV12-3/TRBV12-4	TRBJ2-1	-
CASNHAGGTKNIQYF	TGTGCCAGCAACCACGCTGGCGGCACCAAAAACATTCAGTACTTC	-	TRBV7-9	TRBJ2-4	many
CASSQDQTGLDYGYTF	TGCGCCAGCAGCCAAGACCAGACAGGGCTCGACTATGGCTACACCTTC	TRBD1	TRBV4-3	TRBJ1-2	many
CASSYPTGGRNTEAFF	TGTGCCAGCAGCTACCCTACAGGGGGAAGAAACACTGAAGCTTTCTTT	TRBD1	TRBV7-9	TRBJ1-1	once
CATSDSRLAGEGETQYF	TGTGCCACCAGTGATTCCAGGCTAGCGGGAGAGGGGGAGACCCAGTACTTC	TRBD2	TRBV24-1	TRBJ2-5	once
CASSRRLGGTDTQYF	TGTGCCAGCAGCCGACGACTAGGGGGCACAGATACGCAGTATTTT	-	TRBV7-9	TRBJ2-3	few
CASSEGRFNEKLFF	TGTGCCAGCAGTGAGGGACGGTTTAATGAAAAACTGTTTTTT	-	TRBV25-1	TRBJ1-4	-
CASSGGTGNNQPQHF	TGTGCCAGCAGCGGGGGGACAGGAAATAATCAGCCCCAGCATTTT	TRBD1	TRBV7-2	TRBJ1-5	-
CASSLGQGLGYTF	TGTGCCAGCAGCTTAGGACAGGGTTTGGGCTACACCTTC	TRBD1	TRBV7-9	TRBJ1-2	-
CASRRRGANVLTF	TGTGCCAGCAGACGGCGAGGGGCCAACGTCCTGACTTTC	-	TRBV12-3/TRBV12-4	TRBJ2-6	-
CSVLGREGRTTDTQYF	TGCAGCGTTCTAGGGCGGGAGGGCCGCACCACAGATACGCAGTATTTT	TRBD2	TRBV29-1	TRBJ2-3	few
CASSEGQPLNIQYF	TGCGCCAGCAGCGAAGGACAGCCCCTGAACATTCAGTACTTC	-	TRBV5-1	TRBJ2-4	-
CASGRVNQPQHF	TGTGCCTCCGGACGGGTCAATCAGCCCCAGCATTTT	-	TRBV30	TRBJ1-5	-
CASSLLLGAQFF	TGTGCCAGCAGCTTATTATTAGGGGCCCAGTTCTTC	-	TRBV7-6	TRBJ2-1	-
CASSLGSLAGARYEQYF	TGTGCCAGCAGCTTAGGGAGCCTAGCGGGAGCTCGGTACGAGCAGTACTTC	TRBD2	TRBV11-2	TRBJ2-7	few
CASRMDSSSYEQYF	TGCGCCAGCAGAATGGACTCGAGCTCCTACGAGCAGTACTTC	-	TRBV5-1	TRBJ2-7	-
CASSSDRAFPYEQYF	TGTGCCAGCAGTTCGGACAGAGCCTTTCCCTACGAGCAGTACTTC	-	TRBV25-1	TRBJ2-7	-
CASSPRLAAHNEQFF	TGTGCCAGCAGCCCCCGACTAGCGGCCCACAATGAGCAGTTCTTC	TRBD2	TRBV9	TRBJ2-1	many
CSASFQAPNYGYTF	TGCAGTGCTAGTTTCCAGGCTCCTAACTATGGCTACACCTTC	-	TRBV20-1	TRBJ1-2	-
CASSPPPGATMYGYTF	TGTGCCAGCTCACCACCACCAGGGGCGACCATGTATGGCTACACCTTC	-	TRBV18	TRBJ1-2	-
CASSVLRGTANTGELFF	TGTGCCAGCAGCGTACTGCGGGGTACCGCGAACACCGGGGAGCTGTTTTTT	-	TRBV11-2	TRBJ2-2	-
CAWGSLGAYEQYF	TGTGCCTGGGGGTCCCTAGGAGCCTACGAGCAGTACTTC	-	TRBV30	TRBJ2-7	few